This T cell receptor beta chain is from a study of blood T cell repertoires in COVID-19. Study-level information: The origin of the acute and convalescent COVID-19 samples was the United States, Italy and Spain.

This clone was observed a handful of times. The V end lost 0 bases, the J end lost 6 bases, and 9 bases lay between the germline ends. In germline, CDR1 is SGHAT, CDR2 FQNNGV. This CDR3 contains 14 residues. Assay: immunoSEQ multiplex PCR; the TCRdb copy retains only in-frame clones and omits some. The table records fewer than 450,000 clones, 70% to 90% of them present only once. Sequenced sample: peripheral blood. The sequence came from a woman in her forties or fifties with COVID-19, enrolled during active disease. The chain links TRBV11-2 to TRBJ1-5; possibly TRBD1 for D (5 bases). The CDR3 sequence is CASSLDGGAQPQHF. CDR3 bases: TGTGCCAGCAGCTTAGATGGTGGGGCTCAGCCCCAGCATTTT.